The 13 T cell receptor beta chains given below trace back to one sample, sequenced in a study of Ad26.COV2.S vaccination and SARS-CoV-2 variants. Indicated treatment: about 20 received Ad26.COV2.S at low or high dose, single or two shots; roughly 5 received placebo; per-sample allocation not given. Following the first vaccine or placebo injection, samples were taken on day 63. The protocol was immunoSEQ multiplex PCR, while the TCRdb copy is restricted to in-frame clones and leaves out a portion. This sample has 300,000 to 500,000 clones, with roughly nine tenths found just once. Sequencing used peripheral blood, obtained in a trial of Ad26.COV2.S vaccine versus placebo. The receptors were gathered from a person between 18 and 65 years old who received the Ad26.COV2.S COVID-19 vaccine or a placebo.

The V call is TRBV14, the J call TRBJ2-2; tentative D call: TRBD1 (5 bases). Germline assignment: CDR1 SGHDN and CDR2 FVKESK. V lost 3 bases and J 4 bases, leaving 12 bases between the germline ends. The CDR3 extends over 15 amino acids. This CDR3 reads CASSHPAGITGELFF. The CDR3 region has the DNA TGTGCCAGCAGCCACCCGGCAGGGATCACCGGGGAGCTGTTTTTT. The full variable domain, completed using reference TRBV14 and TRBJ2-2, is EAGVTQFPSHSVIEKGQTVTLRCDPISGHDNLYWYRRVMGKEIKFLLHFVKESKQDESGMPNNRFLAERTGGTYSTLKVQPAELEDSGVYFCASSHPAGITGELFFGEGSRLTVL.

The V and J genes are TRBV30 and TRBJ1-1; D is possibly TRBD1 (5 bases). The length of the CDR3 is 18 residues. The germline V gene has CDR1 GTSNPN and CDR2 SVGIG (reference sequence). V was cut by 4 bases and J by 0 bases, with 24 bases left in between. The CDR3 sequence is CAWTGPQGVRGMNTEAFF. CDR3 nucleotide sequence: TGTGCCTGGACCGGTCCACAAGGGGTAAGGGGTATGAACACTGAAGCTTTCTTT. Combining the CDR3 with reference TRBV30 and TRBJ1-1 gives the whole variable domain SQTIHQWPATLVQPVGSPLSLECTVEGTSNPNLYWYRQAAGRGLQLLFYSVGIGQISSEVPQNLSASRPQDRQFILSSKKLLLSDSGFYLCAWTGPQGVRGMNTEAFFGQGTRLTVV.

The chain recombines TRBV7-9 with TRBJ2-2; TRBD1 might be the D (5 bases). Looked up from germline, CDR1 is SEHNR and CDR2 is FQNEAQ (reference sequence). Trimming removed 5 bases at V and 3 bases at J, with 10 bases between. The CDR3 sequence is 14 residues long. The CDR3 bases are TGTGCCAGCAGCGCAGACAGTTACACCGGGGAGCTGTTTTTT. Translation: CASSADSYTGELFF. Drawing the rest from reference TRBV7-9 and TRBJ2-2, the complete variable domain is DTGVSQNPRHKITKRGQNVTFRCDPISEHNRLYWYRQTLGQGPEFLTYFQNEAQLEKSRLLSDRFSAERPKGSFSTLEIQRTEQGDSAMYLCASSADSYTGELFFGEGSRLTVL.

DNA for the CDR3: TGTGCCAGCAGTTACCCTCGACCCTCGAACACCGGGGAGCTGTTTTTT. As protein: CASSYPRPSNTGELFF. This chain links TRBV6-2 or TRBV6-3 with TRBJ2-2, with D unresolved. With 2 bases removed from V and 0 bases from J, the gap between germline ends came to 10 bases. This CDR3 has 16 amino acids. Germline loops: CDR1 MNHEY, CDR2 SVGEGT.

The CDR3 nucleotides read TGCAGCGGCCTGACAGCGAACACTGAAGCTTTCTTT. It encodes CSGLTANTEAFF. The chain carries TRBV29-1 and TRBJ1-1, with D maybe TRBD1 (5 bases). The CDR3 spans 12 residues. V lost 7 bases to trimming and J lost 1 base, with 10 bases between them. Per germline, CDR1 SQVTM and CDR2 ANQGSEA.

The chain couples TRBV2 to TRBJ1-2; 8 nucleotides match TRBD1. The ends lost 1 base at V and 4 bases at J; junction bases unmatched: 8. This CDR3 is built from 16 residues. Germline V gene data show CDR1 as SNHLY and CDR2 as FYNNEI. This CDR3 reads CASSEVSWDRFYGYTF. The DNA for the CDR3 is TGTGCCAGCAGTGAAGTGTCGTGGGACAGGTTCTATGGCTACACCTTC.

The rearrangement uses TRBV4-1 and TRBJ2-4, with TRBD2 identical over 9 bases. CDR1 is MGHRA, CDR2 YSYEKL, per germline. The trim removed 4 bases at V and 7 bases at J, leaving 8 bases unmatched. This CDR3 is built from 15 residues. CDR3 region: CASSPRGLAGNIQYF. The CDR3 region has the DNA TGCGCCAGCAGCCCTAGAGGGCTAGCGGGGAACATTCAGTACTTC.

The count of this clone is one. The chain combines TRBV5-6 with TRBJ1-2; D is unclear. Germline CDR1 SGHDT, CDR2 YYEEEE. Trimming shortened V by 5 bases and J by 5 bases, and 13 bases separated the two germline ends. The CDR3 consists of 13 residues. DNA of the CDR3: TGTGCCAGCAGGGAGACCTCTGGGTATGGCTACACCTTC. Protein sequence: CASRETSGYGYTF.

In nucleotides, the CDR3 is TGTGCCAGCAGCCAAGGCAGGGTAACTGGGGCCAACGTCCTGACTTTC. Translated: CASSQGRVTGANVLTF. The chain uses TRBV3-1 (or the pseudogene TRBV3-2) and TRBJ2-6, with TRBD1 as a possible D gene (5 bases). Trimming pared 1 base from V and 2 bases from J, leaving 9 bases between. CDR1 is LGHDT, CDR2 YNNKEL, per germline (reference sequence). The CDR3 contains 16 residues.

The chain combines TRBV30 with TRBJ1-2; the match to TRBD1 covers 7 bases. V lost 4 bases, J lost 5 bases, and 4 bases stayed unmatched. Germline CDR1 reads GTSNPN; CDR2 reads SVGIG (reference sequence). There are 12 residues in the CDR3. CDR3 DNA sequence: TGTGCCTGGATTGAGACAGGGTATGGCTACACCTTC. Protein: CAWIETGYGYTF.

This chain connects TRBV7-2 to TRBJ1-6; 9 bases agree with TRBD1. The CDR3 loop spans 15 amino acids. CDR1 and CDR2 from the germline V gene are SGHTA and FQGNSA. The J segment lost 8 bases and the V segment lost 6 bases, leaving 8 bases of the junction unmatched. In DNA, the CDR3 is TGTGCCAGCAGAGCGGACAGGGGTGTGTATTCACCCCTCCACTTT. The encoded protein is CASRADRGVYSPLHF.

V usage is TRBV2 and J usage is TRBJ2-1, with TRBD1 identical over 9 bases. This CDR3 has 15 residues. Germline CDR1 is SNHLY and CDR2 is FYNNEI. V trimming: 4 bases; J trimming: 2 bases; junction bases outside the gene matches: 3. The CDR3 protein is CASSVDRGAYNEQFF. CDR3 nucleotides: TGTGCCAGCAGTGTAGACAGGGGGGCCTACAATGAGCAGTTCTTC.

J is TRBJ2-5 and V is TRBV7-2, with TRBD2 matching 8 bases. CDR1 and CDR2 (germline): SGHTA, FQGNSA. With 5 bases clipped from V and 5 bases from J, the junction kept 13 bases outside the gene matches. The CDR3 runs 16 residues. The CDR3, as DNA: TGTGCCAGCAGCACCGTAGCGGGGATCTGGGGGGAGACCCAGTACTTC. Its protein is CASSTVAGIWGETQYF.